Shown below are 26 T cell receptor beta chains from a single sample sequenced in a study of blood T cell repertoires in COVID-19. This table comes from immunoSEQ multiplex PCR, and its TCRdb copy is limited to in-frame clones, with some not included. The sample lists 100,000 to 150,000 clones; about 83% were seen once. Input material: peripheral blood. The receptor source for this set is a human donor in a cohort sampled during active COVID-19.

The chain links TRBV5-8 to TRBJ1-1; D gene ambiguous. CDR3 length: 19 amino acids. Trimming took 0 bases from V and 0 from J, leaving 21 bases between them. CDR1 and CDR2 from the germline V gene are SGHTS and YDEGEE. CDR3 DNA sequence: TGTGCCAGCAGCTTGGACAAAGAACTAGCGTTAACCTTGAACACTGAAGCTTTCTTT. Its protein product is CASSLDKELALTLNTEAFF.

This clone qualifies as medium-sized. V and J are TRBV19 and TRBJ2-5; 7 bases map to TRBD1. Per germline, CDR1 LNHDA and CDR2 SQIVND (reference sequence). The CDR3 is made up of 15 amino acids. V lost 5 bases to trimming and J lost 5 bases; unmatched junction nucleotides: 11. The CDR3 here is CASSDQEQGWETQYF. The CDR3 nucleotides read TGTGCCAGTAGTGACCAGGAACAGGGGTGGGAGACCCAGTACTTC.

The table lists this clone with a count of one. The chain recombines TRBV5-1 with TRBJ2-1; 9 positions agree with TRBD1. The length of the CDR3 is 16 residues. After removal of 1 base from V and 7 bases from J, the junction contained 9 bases not matched to a gene. Germline V gene data show CDR1 as SGHRS and CDR2 as YFSETQ. The CDR3 here is CASSLTTGGRVNEQFF. The CDR3 nucleotides are TGCGCCAGCAGCTTGACGACAGGGGGAAGAGTAAATGAGCAGTTCTTC.

The V call is TRBV11-2, the J call TRBJ1-1; no definite D call. The V end lost 1 base, the J end lost 7 bases, and 7 bases lay between the germline ends. Germline CDR1 SGHAT, CDR2 FQNNGV. This CDR3 spans 12 amino acids. CDR3 coding DNA: TGTGCCAGCAGCTTAGTTCGTATTGAAGCTTTCTTT. Translated, it gives CASSLVRIEAFF.

V and J are TRBV5-6 and TRBJ2-2, with D perhaps matching TRBD2 (5 bases). Germline V gene lookup returns CDR1 SGHDT and CDR2 YYEEEE. Trimming left V 4 bases short and J 0 bases short, with 13 bases between. The CDR3 contains 16 residues. CDR3 residues: CASSRWVGTNTGELFF. In nucleotides, the CDR3 is TGTGCCAGCAGCCGTTGGGTCGGGACGAACACCGGGGAGCTGTTTTTT.

The chain combines TRBV28 with TRBJ1-2, with TRBD1 as a possible D gene (6 bases). This CDR3 comprises 12 residues. V lost 6 bases and J 13 bases, leaving 18 bases between the germline ends. The V gene's germline CDR1 is MDHEN and CDR2 SYDVKM. This CDR3 reads CASRLTSGVRTF. The CDR3 coding sequence is TGTGCCAGCAGGCTAACTTCAGGGGTGCGCACCTTC.

For this clone: It is unclear where the CDR3 begins or ends on the DNA, so no DNA is shown, and the CDR3 is as TCRdb lists it. This rearrangement joins TRBV21-1 to TRBJ2-2; the listed D gene, TRBD2, was not tested against the DNA. TRBV21-1 is given as a pseudogene. Including both end residues, the CDR3 is 15 amino acids long. The CDR3 reads CASSIVAEGTGELFF.

The genes are TRBV15 and TRBJ2-7; 12 bases are shared with TRBD2. V was clipped by 2 bases and J by 5 bases; unmatched bases: 7. CDR1 LNHNV and CDR2 YYDKDF come from the germline V gene (reference sequence). The CDR3 runs to 16 residues. The CDR3 here is CATSRRATSGSHEQYF. Written as DNA, the CDR3 is TGTGCCACCAGCAGACGGGCGACTAGCGGGAGCCACGAGCAGTACTTC.

The chain couples TRBV19 to TRBJ1-3; maybe TRBD1 (6 bases). Germline CDR1 LNHDA, CDR2 SQIVND (reference sequence). Trimming left V 0 bases short and J 4 bases short, with 10 bases between. CDR3 size: 15 residues. The CDR3, as DNA: TGTGCCAGTAGTATAGAGGGGGCGAAAGGAAACACCATATATTTT. This codes for CASSIEGAKGNTIYF.

The CDR3 reads CASSEPTTGAGNTIYF. The CDR3 nucleotides read TGTGCCAGCAGTGAACCTACGACAGGGGCTGGAAACACCATATATTTT. V gene TRBV6-1 combines with J gene TRBJ1-3; 8 bases map to TRBD1. This CDR3 has 16 amino acids. Per the germline V gene, CDR1 is MNHNS and CDR2 is SASEGT. The ends lost 2 bases at V and 2 bases at J; junction bases unmatched: 5.

CDR3 amino acids: CASSLTGHAGANVLTF. CDR3 sequence (DNA): TGTGCCAGCAGCTTGACAGGGCATGCTGGGGCCAACGTCCTGACTTTC. This chain connects TRBV7-2 to TRBJ2-6; 7 bases fit TRBD1. The CDR3 contains 16 residues. V dropped 3 bases and J dropped 2; count of bases not matched to a gene: 4. The V gene's germline CDR1 is SGHTA and CDR2 FQGNSA. The full variable domain, rest sourced from reference TRBV7-2 and TRBJ2-6, is GAGVSQSPSNKVTEKGKDVELRCDPISGHTALYWYRQSLGQGLEFLIYFQGNSAPDKSGLPSDRFSAERTGGSVSTLTIQRTQQEDSAVYLCASSLTGHAGANVLTFGAGSRLTVL.

There are a few counts of this clone. This rearrangement joins TRBV10-2 to TRBJ1-5; D is unclear. Germline V CDR1 and CDR2: WSHSY, SAAADI. The CDR3 is 15 amino acids. V lost 2 bases, J lost 3 bases, and 11 bases lay in between. The CDR3 loop reads CASSEISGFNQPQHF. The CDR3 DNA follows: TGCGCCAGCAGTGAGATTTCGGGGTTCAATCAGCCCCAGCATTTT.

This clone was seen just once. This chain uses TRBV9 with TRBJ2-5; TRBD2 agrees at 11 bases. Losses at the gene ends were 4 bases for V and 2 bases for J; bases not matched to a gene: 7. Germline CDR1 reads SGDLS; CDR2 reads YYNGEE. CDR3 length: 16 residues. The CDR3 coding sequence is TGTGCCAGCAGCTCTGGGGTAGCGGGAGGGCAAGAGACCCAGTACTTC. Its protein is CASSSGVAGGQETQYF. The full variable domain, completed using reference TRBV9 and TRBJ2-5, is DSGVTQTPKHLITATGQRVTLRCSPRSGDLSVYWYQQSLDQGLQFLIQYYNGEERAKGNILERFSAQQFPDLHSELNLSSLELGDSALYFCASSSGVAGGQETQYFGPGTRLLVL.

Concerning this clone: This same CDR3 is encoded by further DNA sequences in the sample. The rearrangement joins TRBV7-2 to TRBJ2-5; D possibly corresponds to TRBD2 (6 bases). The CDR3 sequence is 15 residues long. Germline assignment: CDR1 SGHTA and CDR2 FQGNSA. Between the trimmed V and J ends, which lost 1 base and 1 base, there was a span of 10 bases. CDR3: CASSLVGGIQETQYF. The CDR3 coding sequence is TGTGCCAGCAGCTTAGTCGGCGGGATCCAAGAGACCCAGTACTTC.

The gene calls are TRBV6-5 and TRBJ2-3, with D perhaps matching TRBD2 (6 bases). Germline V CDR1 and CDR2: MNHEY, SVGAGI. The CDR3 is 16 amino acids. V was trimmed by 4 bases and J by 4 bases, leaving 18 bases between them. The CDR3, as DNA: TGTGCCAGCAGTTCGGGAGAAAGGGAGTTCGCAGATACGCAGTATTTT. This codes for CASSSGEREFADTQYF.

This clone was seen a single time. V gene TRBV19 combines with J gene TRBJ2-7; the match to TRBD1 covers 11 bases. Germline CDR1 reads LNHDA; CDR2 reads SQIVND (reference sequence). The CDR3 has 15 amino acids. V gave up 3 bases and J gave up 3 bases; unmatched junction bases: 4. CDR3 sequence reads: CASSMGGTGGYEQYF. The DNA for the CDR3 is TGTGCCAGTAGTATGGGCGGGACAGGGGGCTACGAGCAGTACTTC.

CDR3 residues: CASLSGNERPDTQYF. For the CDR3, the DNA is TGTGCCTCCCTTAGCGGGAATGAACGCCCAGATACGCAGTATTTT. This chain links TRBV30 with TRBJ2-3; 8 nucleotides align to TRBD2. V was pared by 7 bases and J by 4 bases, with 13 bases of the junction left unmatched. Germline CDR1 reads GTSNPN; CDR2 reads SVGIG (reference sequence). The CDR3 sequence is 15 residues long. The whole variable domain, filled in from reference TRBV30 and TRBJ2-3, reads SQTIHQWPATLVQPVGSPLSLECTVEGTSNPNLYWYRQAAGRGLQLLFYSVGIGQISSEVPQNLSASRPQDRQFILSSKKLLLSDSGFYLCASLSGNERPDTQYFGPGTRLTVL.

The chain carries TRBV11-2 and TRBJ2-1; 11 positions match TRBD2. This CDR3 has 16 residues. Losses at the gene ends were 5 bases for V and 7 bases for J; bases not matched to a gene: 10. Germline loops: CDR1 SGHAT, CDR2 FQNNGV. The CDR3 is CASSTTGTSGKNEQFF. The CDR3 DNA sequence: TGTGCCAGCAGCACTACCGGGACTAGCGGCAAAAATGAGCAGTTCTTC.

The chain has TRBV5-6 and TRBJ1-4; tentatively, D is TRBD1 (6 bases). V gave up 4 bases and J gave up 0 bases, with 16 bases separating them. This CDR3 spans 17 amino acids. Germline assignment: CDR1 SGHDT and CDR2 YYEEEE. The CDR3 reads CASSQYRVEATNEKLFF. The CDR3 DNA sequence: TGTGCCAGCAGCCAATACAGGGTCGAAGCAACTAATGAAAAACTGTTTTTT.

This clone was seen only a few times. This chain joins TRBV7-9 and TRBJ2-1; no clear D. The germline gives CDR1 SEHNR, CDR2 FQNEAQ (reference sequence). The CDR3 runs 14 residues. V lost 1 base and J lost 4, with 8 bases in between. The CDR3 protein is CASSLGARYNEQFF. The CDR3 coding sequence is TGTGCCAGCAGCTTAGGGGCCAGATACAATGAGCAGTTCTTC.

This rearrangement joins TRBV6-2 or TRBV6-3 to TRBJ2-1; 7 nucleotides match TRBD1. This CDR3 is built from 15 residues. Unmatched junction bases numbered 3, after V lost 4 bases and J lost 0 bases. The germline gives CDR1 MNHEY, CDR2 SVGEGT. CDR3 amino acids: CASSSDRSSYNEQFF. DNA for the CDR3: TGTGCCAGCAGTTCGGACAGGAGCTCCTACAATGAGCAGTTCTTC.

This chain connects TRBV10-2 to TRBJ2-7, with a possible D match to TRBD2 (5 bases). Trimming removed 6 bases from V and 2 bases from J, with 14 bases in between. CDR3 length: 14 amino acids. CDR1 is WSHSY and CDR2 is SAAADI in the germline V gene. The CDR3 spells CASRGALGTYEQYF. CDR3 nucleotides: TGCGCCAGCAGGGGAGCCCTGGGGACCTACGAGCAGTACTTC.

The chain has TRBV6-5 and TRBJ2-7; D gene unclear. V shed 4 bases and J shed 5 bases, with 15 bases lying between them. The CDR3 length is 14 residues. The germline CDR1 and CDR2 sequences are MNHEY and SVGAGI. The CDR3, as DNA: TGTGCCAGCAGTTCCGGTAGCTCACGGGACGAGCAGTACTTC. Its translation: CASSSGSSRDEQYF.

This clone appeared once. The V call is TRBV3-1 (or the pseudogene TRBV3-2), the J call TRBJ1-2; 7 nucleotides line up with TRBD1. J lost 5 bases, V lost 2 bases, and 14 bases had no gene match. CDR3 length: 17 amino acids. CDR1 and CDR2 from the germline V gene are LGHDT and YNNKEL (reference sequence). In DNA, the CDR3 is TGTGCCAGCAGCCAACATCACCTTAAGACAGGGTGGTATGGCTACACCTTC. It yields the protein CASSQHHLKTGWYGYTF.

CDR3 amino acids: CASSQGQGDPEAFF. The CDR3 nucleotides are TGTGCCAGCTCGCAGGGACAGGGGGACCCTGAAGCTTTCTTT. The rearrangement uses TRBV18 and TRBJ1-1; 11 positions agree with TRBD1. Germline assignment: CDR1 KGHSH and CDR2 LQKENI. This CDR3 is built from 14 residues. V was clipped by 6 bases and J by 6 bases; unmatched bases: 6.

This clone was detected only once. This chain uses TRBV5-1 with TRBJ2-3; perhaps TRBD1 as D (6 bases). Germline CDR1 is SGHRS and CDR2 is YFSETQ. Between the trimmed V and J ends, which lost 4 bases and 6 bases, there was a span of 15 bases. The CDR3 runs to 14 residues. The DNA of the CDR3 is TGCGCCAGCAGCACCGGACAGTTTCCCGATACGCAGTATTTT. It yields the protein CASSTGQFPDTQYF. The variable domain in full, completed from reference TRBV5-1 and TRBJ2-3, reads KAGVTQTPRYLIKTRGQQVTLSCSPISGHRSVSWYQQTPGQGLQFLFEYFSETQRNKGNFPGRFSGRQFSNSRSEMNVSTLELGDSALYLCASSTGQFPDTQYFGPGTRLTVL.